Below are 18 T cell receptor beta chains sequenced from a single sample in a study of beta chain features in type 1 diabetes. Expressed TCRB transcripts were sequenced after all isolated RNA was converted to cDNA. Some clones are missing from TCRdb's copy, which holds only in-frame ones; the method was immunoSEQ multiplex PCR. The sample includes about 350,000 clones, 15% to 20% of them seen just once. Sequenced material: naive CD4+ T cells from blood. Every receptor here comes from a woman younger than 30 in good health.

This clone was found a few times. The chain carries TRBV4-1 and TRBJ1-1; D is possibly TRBD1 (6 bases). The CDR3 has 17 amino acids. Germline assignment: CDR1 MGHRA and CDR2 YSYEKL. Trimming shortened V by 1 base and J by 4 bases, and 19 bases separated the two germline ends. This chain's CDR3 is CASSQVSMGQGTTEAFF. The CDR3 region has the DNA TGCGCCAGCAGCCAAGTCTCCATGGGGCAGGGGACCACTGAAGCTTTCTTT.

This clone was picked up a small number of times. The chain uses TRBV4-1 and TRBJ1-5, with D perhaps matching TRBD1 (6 bases). Germline V lookup: CDR1 MGHRA, CDR2 YSYEKL. The CDR3 sequence is 16 residues long. The V end lost 2 bases, the J end lost 3 bases, and 14 bases lay between the germline ends. CDR3 bases: TGCGCCAGCAGCCAACAGACAGGTTTTTCCAATCAGCCCCAGCATTTT. Translated: CASSQQTGFSNQPQHF.

This clone was picked up a small number of times. The chain combines TRBV30 with TRBJ2-3, with D maybe TRBD2 (5 bases). Germline CDR1 GTSNPN, CDR2 SVGIG (reference sequence). The V and J ends lost 1 base and 2 bases respectively, with 7 bases between them. The CDR3 contains 13 residues. The CDR3 region has the DNA TGTGCCTGGAGTGAGGGAGCCACAGATACGCAGTATTTT. Its translation: CAWSEGATDTQYF.

This rearrangement joins TRBV30 to TRBJ2-3; D might be TRBD1 (5 bases). Germline CDR1 is GTSNPN and CDR2 is SVGIG (reference sequence). V lost 4 bases and J lost 1, with 15 bases in between. The CDR3 consists of 15 residues. This CDR3 is CAWTLGASGTDTQYF. Written as DNA, the CDR3 is TGTGCCTGGACCCTAGGGGCCTCGGGCACAGATACGCAGTATTTT.

The V and J genes are TRBV9 and TRBJ1-2; D is unclear. V was clipped by 4 bases and J by 1 base, with 11 bases between them. CDR3 length: 14 amino acids. Germline V CDR1 and CDR2: SGDLS, YYNGEE. CDR3 sequence: CASSPRRSNYGYTF. In DNA, the CDR3 is TGTGCCAGCAGCCCACGGCGGAGTAACTATGGCTACACCTTC. Full variable domain (missing parts from reference TRBV9 and TRBJ1-2): DSGVTQTPKHLITATGQRVTLRCSPRSGDLSVYWYQQSLDQGLQFLIQYYNGEERAKGNILERFSAQQFPDLHSELNLSSLELGDSALYFCASSPRRSNYGYTFGSGTRLTVV.

The table lists this clone with a few counts. The chain links TRBV4-2 to TRBJ1-1; TRBD1 matches 7 bases. V dropped 3 bases and J dropped 6; count of bases not matched to a gene: 4. CDR3 length equals 13 residues. The germline V gene has CDR1 LGHNA and CDR2 YNFKEQ. The CDR3 sequence: CASSHRGSAEAFF. The CDR3 bases are TGTGCCAGCAGCCACAGGGGGTCCGCTGAAGCTTTCTTT.

This clone was recorded a few times. The rearrangement links TRBV13 to TRBJ2-7; 8 nucleotides align to TRBD2. Germline loops: CDR1 PRHDT, CDR2 FYEKMQ (reference sequence). V shed 11 bases, J shed 0 bases, and the junction held 9 bases outside the gene matches. This CDR3 is 14 amino acids long. The CDR3 region has the DNA TGTGCCTCCAGACGGGGGGGAAGCTCCTACGAGCAGTACTTC. This gives the protein CASRRGGSSYEQYF. The full variable domain, with the rest looked up from reference TRBV13 and TRBJ2-7, is AAGVIQSPRHLIKEKRETATLKCYPIPRHDTVYWYQQGPGQDPQFLISFYEKMQSDKGSIPDRFSAQQFSDYHSELNMSSLELGDSALYFCASRRGGSSYEQYFGPGTRLTVT.

This chain links TRBV4-1 with TRBJ1-5; 7 bases fit TRBD1. V was pared by 0 bases and J by 5 bases, with 4 bases of the junction left unmatched. The CDR3 totals 15 residues. Germline values: CDR1 MGHRA, CDR2 YSYEKL. DNA of the CDR3: TGCGCCAGCAGCCAAGAAGGGACAGTTGATCAGCCCCAGCATTTT. This sequence encodes CASSQEGTVDQPQHF.

CDR3 sequence: CASSQARQVPGNTIYF. The CDR3 DNA reads as TGTGCCAGCAGCCAGGCACGACAAGTGCCCGGAAACACCATATATTTT. The chain couples TRBV4-2 to TRBJ1-3; D gene ambiguous. The CDR3 consists of 16 residues. Germline values: CDR1 LGHNA, CDR2 YNFKEQ. Between the trimmed V and J ends, which lost 3 bases and 4 bases, there was a span of 16 bases.

The rearrangement joins TRBV4-1 to TRBJ1-1, with 7 bases identical to TRBD1. The CDR3 is 14 amino acids. V gave up 5 bases and J gave up 0 bases; unmatched junction bases: 3. Germline V gene lookup returns CDR1 MGHRA and CDR2 YSYEKL. CDR3 coding DNA: TGCGCCAGCAGCTCGGGACAGATGAACACTGAAGCTTTCTTT. Residues: CASSSGQMNTEAFF.

This chain joins TRBV11-2 and TRBJ2-3, with TRBD1 matching over 7 bases. Germline values: CDR1 SGHAT, CDR2 FQNNGV. This CDR3 has 18 amino acids. With 3 bases clipped from V and 4 bases from J, the junction kept 16 bases outside the gene matches. CDR3 DNA sequence: TGTGCCAGCAGCTTCCCCTCCCGTCGACAGGGTCGGGCAGATACGCAGTATTTT. The encoded protein is CASSFPSRRQGRADTQYF.

This clone turned up a few times. CDR3 residues: CASSWATSGGRGETQYF. The CDR3 region has the DNA TGTGCCAGCAGCTGGGCTACTAGCGGGGGTAGGGGGGAGACCCAGTACTTC. The chain combines TRBV5-4 with TRBJ2-5, with 11 bases aligning to TRBD2. This CDR3 contains 17 residues. Germline trimming cut 3 bases from V and 5 bases from J; bases unmatched to any gene: 12. Germline V gene data show CDR1 as SGHNT and CDR2 as YYREEE (reference sequence). Looking up the rest from reference TRBV5-4 and TRBJ2-5 gives the full variable domain: ETGVTQSPTHLIKTRGQQVTLRCSSQSGHNTVSWYQQALGQGPQFIFQYYREEENGRGNFPPRFSGLQFPNYSSELNVNALELDDSALYLCASSWATSGGRGETQYFGPGTRLLVL.

This chain links TRBV9 with TRBJ2-3; 9 bases map to TRBD2. The germline CDR1 and CDR2 sequences are SGDLS and YYNGEE. The CDR3 has 16 amino acids. V was clipped by 1 base and J by 5 bases; unmatched bases: 8. The CDR3 loop reads CASSVTAGGVKDTQYF. The CDR3 DNA is TGTGCCAGCAGCGTAACGGCGGGGGGGGTTAAAGATACGCAGTATTTT.

The chain has TRBV7-9 and TRBJ1-2; D is unresolved. The CDR3 is 13 residues long. Trimming left V 5 bases short and J 5 bases short, with 12 bases between. Germline assignment: CDR1 SEHNR and CDR2 FQNEAQ (reference sequence). This CDR3 is CASSPGSLYGYTF. The CDR3 bases are TGTGCCAGCAGCCCCGGTAGTTTGTATGGCTACACCTTC.

This clone was counted a few times. The rearrangement uses TRBV25-1 and TRBJ2-6, with TRBD1 identical over 7 bases. The V gene's germline CDR1 is MGHDK and CDR2 SYGVNS. This CDR3 contains 17 residues. The ends lost 4 bases at V and 2 bases at J; junction bases unmatched: 8. The CDR3, as DNA: TGTGCCAGCAGTGGGCAGAGGGGGCGAGCTGGGGCCAACGTCCTGACTTTC. This encodes CASSGQRGRAGANVLTF.

The chain employs TRBV9 and TRBJ2-7; tentative D call: TRBD1 (6 bases). Looked up from germline, CDR1 is SGDLS and CDR2 is YYNGEE. CDR3 size: 13 residues. V lost 0 bases to trimming and J lost 2 bases, with 6 bases between them. CDR3 sequence reads: CASSVGTAYEQYF. The DNA for the CDR3 is TGTGCCAGCAGCGTAGGGACAGCCTACGAGCAGTACTTC.

In this sample, this clone turned up a few times. The chain links TRBV29-1 to TRBJ1-3; TRBD1 agrees at 7 bases. The junction had 3 bases not matched to a gene; V was cut back by 7 bases and J by 0 bases. This CDR3 comprises 13 residues. Germline V gives CDR1 SQVTM, CDR2 ANQGSEA. This chain's CDR3 is CSGTGDSGNTIYF. CDR3 in DNA: TGCAGCGGGACAGGAGACTCTGGAAACACCATATATTTT.

This clone has only a few counts. The gene calls are TRBV5-6 and TRBJ2-7, with 10 bases fitting TRBD2. CDR1 and CDR2 (germline): SGHDT, YYEEEE. CDR3 length equals 14 residues. J was trimmed by 1 base and V by 5 bases; bases with no gene match: 3. CDR3 coding DNA: TGTGCCAGCAGGCTAGCGGGGGAGTCCTACGAGCAGTACTTC. It yields the protein CASRLAGESYEQYF.